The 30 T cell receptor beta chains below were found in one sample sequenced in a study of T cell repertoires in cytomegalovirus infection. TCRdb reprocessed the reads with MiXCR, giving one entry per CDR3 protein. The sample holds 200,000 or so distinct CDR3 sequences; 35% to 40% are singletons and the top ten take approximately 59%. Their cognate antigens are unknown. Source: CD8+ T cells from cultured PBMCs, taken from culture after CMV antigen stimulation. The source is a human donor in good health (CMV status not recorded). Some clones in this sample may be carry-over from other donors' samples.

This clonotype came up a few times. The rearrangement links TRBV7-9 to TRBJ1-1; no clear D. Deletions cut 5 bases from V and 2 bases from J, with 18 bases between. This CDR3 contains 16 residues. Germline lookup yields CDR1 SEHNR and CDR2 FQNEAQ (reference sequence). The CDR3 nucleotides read TGTGCCAGCAGCCCGGGCAGTGGAATAGACAACACTGAAGCTTTCTTT. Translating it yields CASSPGSGIDNTEAFF.

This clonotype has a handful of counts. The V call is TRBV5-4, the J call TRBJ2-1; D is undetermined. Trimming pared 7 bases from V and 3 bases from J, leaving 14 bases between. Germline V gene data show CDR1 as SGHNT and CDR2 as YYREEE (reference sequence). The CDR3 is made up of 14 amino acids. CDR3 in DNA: TGTGCCAGCTTCAGGCGCGGAAACTACAATGAGCAGTTCTTC. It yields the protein CASFRRGNYNEQFF.

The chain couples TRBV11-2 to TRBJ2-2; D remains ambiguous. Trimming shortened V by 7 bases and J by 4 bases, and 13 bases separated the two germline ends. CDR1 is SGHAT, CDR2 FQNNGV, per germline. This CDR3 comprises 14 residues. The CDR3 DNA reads TGTGCCAGCATGGTCGGCTCGTCCACCGGGGAGCTGTTTTTT. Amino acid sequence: CASMVGSSTGELFF.

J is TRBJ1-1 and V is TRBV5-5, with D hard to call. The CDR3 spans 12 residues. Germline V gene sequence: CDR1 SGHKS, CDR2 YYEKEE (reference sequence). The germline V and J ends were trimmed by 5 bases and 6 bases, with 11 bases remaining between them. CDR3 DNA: TGTGCCAGCAGATCCTTTACCGCTGAAGCTTTCTTT. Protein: CASRSFTAEAFF.

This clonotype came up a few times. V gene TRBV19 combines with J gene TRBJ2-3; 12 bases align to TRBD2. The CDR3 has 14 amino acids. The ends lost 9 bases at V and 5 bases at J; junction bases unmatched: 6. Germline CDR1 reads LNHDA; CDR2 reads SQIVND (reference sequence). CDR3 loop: CASTSGRIEDTQYF. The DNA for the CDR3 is TGTGCCAGCACTAGCGGGAGGATCGAAGATACGCAGTATTTT.

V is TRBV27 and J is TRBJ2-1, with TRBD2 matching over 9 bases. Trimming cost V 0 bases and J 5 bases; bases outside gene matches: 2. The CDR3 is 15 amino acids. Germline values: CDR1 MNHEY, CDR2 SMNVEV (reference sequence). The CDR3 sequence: CASSLSTSGDNEQFF. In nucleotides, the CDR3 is TGTGCCAGCAGTTTATCGACTAGCGGAGACAATGAGCAGTTCTTC.

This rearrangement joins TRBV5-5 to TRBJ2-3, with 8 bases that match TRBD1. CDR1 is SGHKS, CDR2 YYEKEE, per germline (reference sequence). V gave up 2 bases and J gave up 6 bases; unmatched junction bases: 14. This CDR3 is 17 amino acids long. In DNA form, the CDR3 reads TGTGCCAGCAGCTTAAAACAGGGGGAGCGGTTCGGGGATACGCAGTATTTT. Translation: CASSLKQGERFGDTQYF.

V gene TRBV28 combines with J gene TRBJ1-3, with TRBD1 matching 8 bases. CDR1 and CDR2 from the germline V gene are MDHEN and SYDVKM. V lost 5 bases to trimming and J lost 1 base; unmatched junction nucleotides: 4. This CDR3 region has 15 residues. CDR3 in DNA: TGTGCCAGCAGTCGGGACAGGCCTTCTGGAAACACCATATATTTT. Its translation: CASSRDRPSGNTIYF.

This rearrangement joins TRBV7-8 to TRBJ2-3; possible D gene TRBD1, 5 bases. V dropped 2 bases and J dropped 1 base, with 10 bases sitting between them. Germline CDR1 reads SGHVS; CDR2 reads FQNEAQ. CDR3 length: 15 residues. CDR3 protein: CASSLLGARTDTQYF. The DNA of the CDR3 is TGTGCCAGCAGCTTACTTGGGGCCCGCACAGATACGCAGTATTTT.

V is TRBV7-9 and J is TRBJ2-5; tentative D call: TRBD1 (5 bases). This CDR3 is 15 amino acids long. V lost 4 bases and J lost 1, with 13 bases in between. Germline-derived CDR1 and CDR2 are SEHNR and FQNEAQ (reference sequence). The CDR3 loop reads CASSSYEDIQETQYF. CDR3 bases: TGTGCCAGCAGCTCATATGAGGACATCCAAGAGACCCAGTACTTC.

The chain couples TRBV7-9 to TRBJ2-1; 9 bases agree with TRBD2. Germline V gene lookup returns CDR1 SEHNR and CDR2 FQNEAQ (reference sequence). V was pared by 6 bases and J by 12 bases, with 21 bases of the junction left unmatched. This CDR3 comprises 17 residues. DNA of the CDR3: TGTGCCAGCAGTACCGAATGGGCGGGAGGGCCATATGGGGTGCAGTTCTTC. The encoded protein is CASSTEWAGGPYGVQFF.

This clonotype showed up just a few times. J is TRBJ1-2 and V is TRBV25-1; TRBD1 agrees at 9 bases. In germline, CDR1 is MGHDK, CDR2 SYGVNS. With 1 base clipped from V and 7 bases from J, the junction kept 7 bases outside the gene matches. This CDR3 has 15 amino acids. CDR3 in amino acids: CASSESGTGFSGYTF. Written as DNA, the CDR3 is TGTGCCAGCAGTGAATCTGGGACAGGGTTTTCTGGCTACACCTTC.

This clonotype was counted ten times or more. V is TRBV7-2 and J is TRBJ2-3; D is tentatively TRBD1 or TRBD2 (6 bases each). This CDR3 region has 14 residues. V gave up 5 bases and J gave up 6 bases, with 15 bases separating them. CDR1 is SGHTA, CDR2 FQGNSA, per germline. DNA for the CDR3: TGTGCCAGCAGCAAGAAGATAGGGGGGGATACGCAGTATTTT. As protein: CASSKKIGGDTQYF.

CDR3 residues: CASSPDWGGAWGYTF. The CDR3 nucleotides read TGCGCCAGCAGCCCCGACTGGGGGGGCGCGTGGGGCTACACCTTC. The rearrangement joins TRBV5-1 to TRBJ1-2, with TRBD1 as a possible D gene (6 bases). Germline values: CDR1 SGHRS, CDR2 YFSETQ. The CDR3 totals 15 residues. V lost 4 bases and J 8 bases, leaving 21 bases between the germline ends.

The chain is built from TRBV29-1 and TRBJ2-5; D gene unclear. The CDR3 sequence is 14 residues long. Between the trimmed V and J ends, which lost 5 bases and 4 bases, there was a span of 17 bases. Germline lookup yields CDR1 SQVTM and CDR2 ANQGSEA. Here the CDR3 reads CSVPSGRWPETQYF. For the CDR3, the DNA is TGCAGCGTTCCTAGTGGGCGGTGGCCAGAGACCCAGTACTTC.

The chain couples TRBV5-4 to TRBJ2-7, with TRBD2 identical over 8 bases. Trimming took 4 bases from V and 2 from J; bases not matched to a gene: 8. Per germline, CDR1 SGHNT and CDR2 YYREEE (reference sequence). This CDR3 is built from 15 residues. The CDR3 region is CASSGGLASTYEQYF. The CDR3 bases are TGTGCCAGCAGCGGCGGACTAGCTAGTACCTACGAGCAGTACTTC.

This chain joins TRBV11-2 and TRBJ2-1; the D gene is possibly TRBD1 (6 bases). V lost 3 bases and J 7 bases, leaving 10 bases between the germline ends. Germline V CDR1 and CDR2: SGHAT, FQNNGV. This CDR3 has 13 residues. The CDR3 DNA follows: TGTGCCAGCAGCTTTGGGGGCCGGAATGAGCAGTTCTTC. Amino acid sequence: CASSFGGRNEQFF.

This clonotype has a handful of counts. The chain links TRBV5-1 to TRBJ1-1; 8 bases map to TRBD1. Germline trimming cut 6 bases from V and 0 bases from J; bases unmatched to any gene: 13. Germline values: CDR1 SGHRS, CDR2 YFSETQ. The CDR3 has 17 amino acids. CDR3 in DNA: TGCGCCAGCAACGATTACCCGGGACAGGAACTGAACACTGAAGCTTTCTTT. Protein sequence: CASNDYPGQELNTEAFF.

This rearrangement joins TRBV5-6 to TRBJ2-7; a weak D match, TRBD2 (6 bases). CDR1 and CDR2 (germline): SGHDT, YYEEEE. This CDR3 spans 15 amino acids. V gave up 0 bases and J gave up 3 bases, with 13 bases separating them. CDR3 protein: CASSLVASENYEQYF. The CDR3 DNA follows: TGTGCCAGCAGCTTGGTTGCTAGCGAGAACTACGAGCAGTACTTC.

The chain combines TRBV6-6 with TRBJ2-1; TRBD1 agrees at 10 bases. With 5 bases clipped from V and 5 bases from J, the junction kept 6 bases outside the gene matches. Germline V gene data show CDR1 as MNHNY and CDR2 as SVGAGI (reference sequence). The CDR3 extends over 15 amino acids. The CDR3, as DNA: TGTGCCAGCAGTCTCAGACAGGGGGCCCACAATGAGCAGTTCTTC. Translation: CASSLRQGAHNEQFF.

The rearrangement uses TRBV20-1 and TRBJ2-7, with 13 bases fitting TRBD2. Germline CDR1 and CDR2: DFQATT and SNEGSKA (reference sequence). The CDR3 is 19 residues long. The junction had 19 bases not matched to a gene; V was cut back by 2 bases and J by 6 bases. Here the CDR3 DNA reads TGCAGTGCTAGAAATCCGGGACTAGCGGGGCCGAGAGGCTTTTCCGAGCAGTACTTC. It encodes CSARNPGLAGPRGFSEQYF.

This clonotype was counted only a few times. The CDR3 region has the DNA TGTGCCAGCAGCCCGACCGGCCCCTACGAGCAGTACTTC. This gives the protein CASSPTGPYEQYF. The chain has TRBV7-2 and TRBJ2-7, with D unclear. The CDR3 extends over 13 amino acids. Looked up from germline, CDR1 is SGHTA and CDR2 is FQGNSA. Trimming left V 5 bases short and J 2 bases short, with 10 bases between.

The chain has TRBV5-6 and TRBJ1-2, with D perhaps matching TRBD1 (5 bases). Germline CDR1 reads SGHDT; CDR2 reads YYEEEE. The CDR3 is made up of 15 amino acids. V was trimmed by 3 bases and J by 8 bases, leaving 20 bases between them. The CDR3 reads CASSSRATRTTGYTF. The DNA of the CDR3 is TGTGCCAGCAGCTCCAGGGCCACCAGGACGACGGGCTACACCTTC.

CDR3 nucleotide sequence: TGTGCTAGTGGTTTGGTTGTCAGGACAGGGTCCGACACTGAAGCTTTCTTT. Amino acids: CASGLVVRTGSDTEAFF. The chain is built from TRBV12-5 and TRBJ1-1; TRBD1 matches at 8 bases. The V and J ends lost 0 bases and 3 bases, in that order; junction bases with no gene match: 9. The CDR3 length is 17 residues. The germline gives CDR1 LGHNT, CDR2 FRNRAP.

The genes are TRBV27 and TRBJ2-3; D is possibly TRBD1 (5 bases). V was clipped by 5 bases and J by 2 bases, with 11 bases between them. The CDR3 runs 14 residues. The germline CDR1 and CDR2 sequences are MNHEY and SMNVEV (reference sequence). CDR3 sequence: CASSLRQHTDTQYF. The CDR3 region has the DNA TGTGCCAGCAGTCTACGACAGCACACAGATACGCAGTATTTT.

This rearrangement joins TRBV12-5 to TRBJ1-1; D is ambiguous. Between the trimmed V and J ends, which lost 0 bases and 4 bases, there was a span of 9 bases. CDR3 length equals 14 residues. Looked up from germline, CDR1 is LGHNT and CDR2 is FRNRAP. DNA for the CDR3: TGTGCTAGTGGTTTGGTAAACGGGCCCACTGAAGCTTTCTTT. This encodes CASGLVNGPTEAFF.

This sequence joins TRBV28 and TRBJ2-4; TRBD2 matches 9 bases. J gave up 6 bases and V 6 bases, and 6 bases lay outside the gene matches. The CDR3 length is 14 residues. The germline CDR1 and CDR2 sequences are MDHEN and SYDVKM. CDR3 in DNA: TGTGCCAGCAGCTTAGAGCGGGAGGTAAACATTCAGTACTTC. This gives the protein CASSLEREVNIQYF.

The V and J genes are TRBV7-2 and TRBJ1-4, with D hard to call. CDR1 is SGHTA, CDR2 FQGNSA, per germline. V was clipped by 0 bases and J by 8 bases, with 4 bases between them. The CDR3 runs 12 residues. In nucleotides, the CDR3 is TGTGCCAGCAGCTTAGCGCCAGAAAAACTGTTTTTT. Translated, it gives CASSLAPEKLFF. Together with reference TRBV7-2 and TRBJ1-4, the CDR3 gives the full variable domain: GAGVSQSPSNKVTEKGKDVELRCDPISGHTALYWYRQSLGQGLEFLIYFQGNSAPDKSGLPSDRFSAERTGGSVSTLTIQRTQQEDSAVYLCASSLAPEKLFFGSGTQLSVL.

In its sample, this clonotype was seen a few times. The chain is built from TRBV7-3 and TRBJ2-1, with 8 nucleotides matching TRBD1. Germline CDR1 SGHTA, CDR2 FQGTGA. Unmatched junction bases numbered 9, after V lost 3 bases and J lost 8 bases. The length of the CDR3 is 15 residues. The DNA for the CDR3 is TGTGCCAGCAGCTTCCGGGACAGGACCCCCCATGAGCAGTTCTTC. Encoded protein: CASSFRDRTPHEQFF.

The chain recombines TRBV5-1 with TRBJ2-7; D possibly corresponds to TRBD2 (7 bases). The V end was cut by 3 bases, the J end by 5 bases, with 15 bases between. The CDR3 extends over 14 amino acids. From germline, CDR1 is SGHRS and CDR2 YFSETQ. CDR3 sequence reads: CASSSREGVDEQYF. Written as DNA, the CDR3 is TGCGCCAGCAGCTCAAGGGAGGGGGTCGACGAGCAGTACTTC.